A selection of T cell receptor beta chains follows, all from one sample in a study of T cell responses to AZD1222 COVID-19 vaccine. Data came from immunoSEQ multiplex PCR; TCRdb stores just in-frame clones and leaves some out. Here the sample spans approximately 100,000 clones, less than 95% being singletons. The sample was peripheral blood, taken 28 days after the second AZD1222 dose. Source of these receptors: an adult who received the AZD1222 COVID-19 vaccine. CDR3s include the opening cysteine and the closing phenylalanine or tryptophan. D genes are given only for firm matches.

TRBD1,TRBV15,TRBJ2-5,TGTGCCACCAGCAGTAATTTCGACAGGGGCCCACCGGAGACCCAGTACTTC,CATSSNFDRGPPETQYF
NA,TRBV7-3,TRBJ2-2,TGTGCCAGCAGCTTAAGTCCTGGAGGTCCGGGGGAGCTGTTTTTT,CASSLSPGGPGELFF
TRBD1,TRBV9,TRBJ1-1,TGTGCCAGCAGCACAGGGGCAGTGAACACTGAAGCTTTCTTT,CASSTGAVNTEAFF
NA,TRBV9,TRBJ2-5,TGTGCCAGCAGCCCCACTGGGGGGATCGAGACCCAGTACTTC,CASSPTGGIETQYF
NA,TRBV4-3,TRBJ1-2,TGCGCCAGCAGCCAAGACAGGGCCACTGGCTACACCTTC,CASSQDRATGYTF
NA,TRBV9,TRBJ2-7,TGTGCCAGCAGCCCCCACCCTGGGGGGTCCTACGAGCAGTACTTC,CASSPHPGGSYEQYF
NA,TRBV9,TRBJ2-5,TGTGCCAGCAGCGTAGATCGAGGCCCGGGGGAGACCCAGTACTTC,CASSVDRGPGETQYF
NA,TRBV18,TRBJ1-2,TGTGCCAGCTCACCCCAAGGGCATAACTATGGCTACACCTTC,CASSPQGHNYGYTF
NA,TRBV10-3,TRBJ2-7,TGTGCCATCAGTATCGACCCAATCTACGAGCAGTACTTC,CAISIDPIYEQYF
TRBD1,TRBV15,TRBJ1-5,TGTGCCACCAGCAGAGACTCGGGGACAGGGGGCAAGTCATTGAATCAGCCCCAGCATTTT,CATSRDSGTGGKSLNQPQHF